This entry concerns a single T cell receptor beta chain. The sample originates from a study of blood T cell repertoires in COVID-19. The CDR3 spans 18 residues. Trimming stripped 0 bases from V and 5 bases from J, with 19 bases between. Germline V lookup: CDR1 LGHDT, CDR2 YNNKEL (reference sequence). TCRdb's table, derived via immunoSEQ multiplex PCR, lists solely in-frame clones and lacks some. The table records a few hundred thousand clones, around 80% of them present only once. Sequenced material: PBMCs or T cells enriched from blood (not recorded which). This sequence was found in a man in his forties or fifties who had been exposed to COVID-19. The chain is built from TRBV3-1 (or the pseudogene TRBV3-2) and TRBJ1-4; possible D gene TRBD1, 5 bases. CDR3 in DNA: TGTGCCAGCAGCCAAGATCCCAGTCGGGGGGGGAAAAATGAAAAACTGTTTTTT. Translated, it gives CASSQDPSRGGKNEKLFF.